The text below deals with one T cell receptor (beta chain). Its antigen is unidentified. These data belong to a study of T cell responses to AZD1222 COVID-19 vaccine. Study-wide results and limits: Clonal diversity was possibly underestimated; the donors were predominantly white British and more often female.

The CDR3 loop spans 15 amino acids. The trim removed 5 bases at V and 7 bases at J, leaving 6 bases unmatched. The V gene's germline CDR1 is SGHTA and CDR2 FQGNSA. Some clones are missing from TCRdb's copy, which holds only in-frame ones; the method was immunoSEQ multiplex PCR. The data hold around 110,000 clones, with approximately 92% observed a single time. The chain recombines TRBV7-2 with TRBJ1-6, with 9 bases aligning to TRBD1. This specimen was peripheral blood, taken on day 0 of AZD1222 vaccination. This sequence was found in an adult in good health. The CDR3 protein is CASSPGTGRNSPLHF. Here the CDR3 DNA reads TGTGCCAGCAGCCCCGGGACAGGGCGGAATTCACCCCTCCACTTT.